What follows are 12 T cell receptor beta chains derived from one specimen sequenced in a study of T cell repertoires in cytomegalovirus infection. TCRdb re-derived calls from the reads in MiXCR, one entry per CDR3 protein. This table holds 200,000 to 300,000 distinct CDR3 sequences, roughly an eighth found once. Sequencing was done on a sample of PBMCs. These receptors were obtained from a human donor in good health (CMV status not recorded). Some clones in this sample may be carry-over from other donors' samples.

This clonotype was counted many times. The chain has TRBV29-1 and TRBJ1-1, with a possible D match to TRBD1 (5 bases). Trimming shortened V by 5 bases and J by 0 bases, and 16 bases separated the two germline ends. The CDR3 consists of 15 residues. CDR1 is SQVTM, CDR2 ANQGSEA, per germline. CDR3 loop: CSVLKAGNMNTEAFF. CDR3 coding DNA: TGCAGCGTTCTCAAGGCAGGGAATATGAACACTGAAGCTTTCTTT.

This clonotype appeared many times. This chain uses TRBV19 with TRBJ2-1; D is possibly TRBD2 (6 bases). V shed 5 bases and J shed 8 bases, with 19 bases lying between them. Germline-derived CDR1 and CDR2 are LNHDA and SQIVND (reference sequence). The CDR3 extends over 15 amino acids. The CDR3 DNA is TGTGCCAGTAGTCCGGGACTTGCCCCGAGGCATGAGCAGTTCTTC. Translation: CASSPGLAPRHEQFF.

The rearrangement joins TRBV12-3 or TRBV12-4 to TRBJ1-2; D is undetermined. Trimming stripped 6 bases from V and 4 bases from J, with 12 bases between. This CDR3 region has 13 residues. CDR3 coding DNA: TGTGCCAGCAGGGGAATGCCCGCCTATGGCTACACCTTC. Protein product: CASRGMPAYGYTF.

This clonotype was recorded once. V usage is TRBV5-8 and J usage is TRBJ1-5; D might be TRBD1 (5 bases). The CDR3 has 14 amino acids. Looked up from germline, CDR1 is SGHTS and CDR2 is YDEGEE. V shed 4 bases and J shed 5 bases, with 13 bases lying between them. The DNA of the CDR3 is TGTGCCAGCAGCCTAGAGGGGAGTTATCAGCCCCAGCATTTT. Amino acids: CASSLEGSYQPQHF. Together with reference TRBV5-8 and TRBJ1-5, the CDR3 gives the full variable domain: EAGVTQSPTHLIKTRGQQATLRCSPISGHTSVYWYQQALGLGLQFLLWYDEGEERNRGNFPPRFSGRQFPNYSSELNVNALELEDSALYLCASSLEGSYQPQHFGDGTRLSIL.

Ten or more counts support this clonotype. The J gene is TRBJ2-5, the V gene TRBV7-2, with 13 nucleotides matching TRBD2. Per the germline V gene, CDR1 is SGHTA and CDR2 is FQGNSA. With V trimmed by 1 base and J by 4 bases, 9 bases remained unmatched. The CDR3 covers 18 residues. This CDR3 is CASSLGFGLAGEAETQYF. The DNA for the CDR3 is TGTGCCAGCAGCTTAGGGTTCGGACTAGCGGGAGAAGCAGAGACCCAGTACTTC.

This clonotype came up a few times. This chain connects TRBV19 to TRBJ2-7; 9 bases line up with TRBD1. Germline CDR1 and CDR2: LNHDA and SQIVND (reference sequence). Losses at the gene ends were 6 bases for V and 5 bases for J; bases not matched to a gene: 8. The CDR3 has 14 amino acids. The CDR3 region is CASSARDRANEQYF. CDR3 DNA: TGTGCCAGTAGCGCACGGGACAGGGCCAACGAGCAGTACTTC.

This clonotype was observed a single time. A much larger clonotype is one base distant, so this may be a read error. Here the CDR3 reads CASTWAHARKNSEAFF. CDR3 in DNA: TGTGCCAGCACATGGGCCCACGCCAGGAAGAACTCTGAAGCTTTCTTT. V gene TRBV28 combines with J gene TRBJ1-1; D is unclear. There are 16 residues in the CDR3. From germline, CDR1 is MDHEN and CDR2 SYDVKM. The full variable domain, rest sourced from reference TRBV28 and TRBJ1-1, is DVKVTQSSRYLVKRTGEKVFLECVQDMDHENMFWYRQDPGLGLRLIYFSYDVKMKEKGDIPEGYSVSREKKERFSLILESASTNQTSMYLCASTWAHARKNSEAFFGQGTRLTVV.

This clonotype came up many times. The chain employs TRBV7-2 and TRBJ1-5; D gene ambiguous. This CDR3 is built from 14 residues. The V and J ends lost 1 base and 3 bases respectively, with 7 bases between them. The germline gives CDR1 SGHTA, CDR2 FQGNSA. CDR3 in DNA: TGTGCCAGCAGCTTAGGGCATCACAATCAGCCCCAGCATTTT. It specifies CASSLGHHNQPQHF.

V is TRBV4-3 and J is TRBJ2-2; 7 bases map to TRBD2. The CDR3 sequence is 15 residues long. Unmatched junction bases numbered 4, after V lost 4 bases and J lost 2 bases. Germline CDR1 and CDR2: LGHNA and YSLEER. The CDR3 nucleotides read TGCGCCAGCAGCCCAAGACTAGCAAACACCGGGGAGCTGTTTTTT. Its translation: CASSPRLANTGELFF.

The chain is built from TRBV20-1 and TRBJ1-1; 8 bases agree with TRBD1. Trimming at V came to 3 bases and at J to 4 bases, leaving 4 bases not matched to a gene. The CDR3 is 13 residues long. From germline, CDR1 is DFQATT and CDR2 SNEGSKA (reference sequence). The CDR3 loop reads CSARPGGSTEAFF. The DNA for the CDR3 is TGCAGTGCTAGGCCAGGGGGCTCCACTGAAGCTTTCTTT.

Many counts were recorded for this clonotype. The chain uses TRBV4-1 and TRBJ2-7; maybe TRBD1 (5 bases). The germline V and J ends were trimmed by 0 bases and 0 bases, with 12 bases remaining between them. The germline V gene encodes CDR1 MGHRA and CDR2 YSYEKL. There are 16 residues in the CDR3. The CDR3 region has the DNA TGCGCCAGCAGCCAAGAAGAGCAGGGTACCTCCTACGAGCAGTACTTC. Protein sequence: CASSQEEQGTSYEQYF.

In its sample, this clonotype was seen a few times. The chain's CDR3 is CASSYGGYTDTQYF. The DNA of the CDR3 is TGTGCCAGCAGTTACGGCGGATACACAGATACGCAGTATTTT. This chain joins TRBV6-2 or TRBV6-3 and TRBJ2-3, with D hard to call. Germline CDR1 and CDR2: MNHEY and SVGEGT. There are 14 residues in the CDR3. Trimming cost V 2 bases and J 2 bases, with 8 bases left between them.